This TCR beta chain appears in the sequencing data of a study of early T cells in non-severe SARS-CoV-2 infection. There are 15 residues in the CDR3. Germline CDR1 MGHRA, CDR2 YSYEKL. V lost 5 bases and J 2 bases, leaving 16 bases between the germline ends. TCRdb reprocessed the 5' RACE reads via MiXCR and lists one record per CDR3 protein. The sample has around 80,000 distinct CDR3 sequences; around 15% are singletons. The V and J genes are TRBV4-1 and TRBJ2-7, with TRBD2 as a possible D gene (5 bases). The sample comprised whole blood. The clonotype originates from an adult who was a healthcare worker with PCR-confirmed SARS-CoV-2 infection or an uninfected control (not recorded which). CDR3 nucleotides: TGCGCCAGCAGCTCCATCCGGGATTCACCCTACGAGCAGTACTTC. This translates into CASSSIRDSPYEQYF.